Listed below are T cell receptor beta chains from one sample, sequenced in a study of CD4 T cells in relation to SARS-CoV-2 and coronaviruses. What these receptors recognize is not known. TCRdb keeps only in-frame clones here, not all; method: immunoSEQ multiplex PCR. The sample carries 30,000 to 45,000 clones, 77% recorded once. Sequenced: memory CD4+ T cells from PBMCs, cultured in vitro. The receptor set was obtained from an adult with COVID-19. CDR3s include the opening cysteine and the closing phenylalanine or tryptophan. D genes are given only for firm matches. For some rows the clone size is stated as once, few or many, or as a class when expanded; others skip it.

>NA|TRBV30|TRBJ1-5|TRBD1
CAYGTAGGQPQHF
TGTGCTTATGGAACGGCAGGGGGACAGCCCCAGCATTTT
>NA|TRBV20-1|TRBJ2-5|NA
CSGGLQETQYF
TGCAGTGGTGGACTGCAAGAGACCCAGTACTTC
>NA|TRBV5-1|TRBJ2-3|TRBD2
CASSLGTSGLRAQYF
TGCGCCAGCAGCCTGGGGACTAGCGGGCTTAGAGCGCAGTATTTT
>NA|TRBV14|TRBJ2-2|NA
CASHRTNTGELFF
TGTGCCAGCCACCGGACCAACACCGGGGAGCTGTTTTTT
>NA|TRBV28|TRBJ2-1|TRBD1
CASSSHGTVLTYNEQFF
TGTGCCAGCAGTTCACACGGGACAGTCCTAACCTACAATGAGCAGTTCTTC
>NA|TRBV4-1|TRBJ2-1|TRBD2
CASSQPTSGEQFF
TGCGCCAGCAGCCAACCCACTAGCGGTGAGCAGTTCTTC
>NA|TRBV30|TRBJ1-6|TRBD1
CAWSPGQGDSPLHF
TGTGCCTGGAGCCCGGGACAGGGTGATTCACCCCTCCACTTT
>NA|TRBV14|TRBJ2-7|NA
CASSQGGAAARYEQYF
TGTGCCAGCAGCCAAGGGGGGGCGGCGGCACGCTACGAGCAGTACTTC
>NA|TRBV7-2|TRBJ2-2|NA
CASSLRGRTGELFF
TGTGCCAGCAGCTTAAGGGGAAGGACCGGGGAGCTGTTTTTT
>few|TRBV1|TRBJ1-6|NA
CTSSQALRGTANSPLHF
TGCACCAGCAGCCAAGCCCTGAGAGGGACGGCTAATTCACCCCTCCACTTT
>NA|TRBV27|TRBJ2-7|NA
CASLPGNRENIQYF
TGTGCCAGCCTACCTGGTAACAGGGAAAACATACAGTACTTC
>once|TRBV7-9|TRBJ1-6|NA
CASSQQNLMRGSNSPLHF
TGTGCCAGCAGCCAACAAAACCTGATGCGGGGTTCAAATTCACCCCTCCACTTT
>NA|TRBV24-1|TRBJ2-2|TRBD2
CATSDPSGSWNTGELFF
TGTGCCACCAGTGACCCTAGCGGGAGTTGGAACACCGGGGAGCTGTTTTTT
>NA|TRBV28|TRBJ2-1|TRBD1
CASSRGQGMEFF
TGTGCCAGCAGCCGGGGACAGGGGATGGAGTTCTTC
>NA|TRBV3-1/TRBV3-2|TRBJ2-1|TRBD2
CASSQRTSGYNEQFF
TGTGCCAGCAGCCAACGAACTAGCGGCTACAATGAGCAGTTCTTC
>NA|TRBV7-9|TRBJ2-5|NA
CASSPGVGKGQETQYF
TGTGCCAGCAGCCCGGGGGTGGGGAAAGGACAAGAGACCCAGTACTTC
>NA|TRBV6-5|TRBJ2-1|NA
CASSQRRSSYNEQFF
TGTGCCAGCAGTCAAAGGCGGAGCTCCTACAATGAGCAGTTCTTC
>few|TRBV30|TRBJ1-6|NA
CAWSAGASYNSPLHF
TGTGCCTGGAGTGCGGGGGCCTCCTATAATTCACCCCTCCACTTT
>NA|TRBV15|TRBJ2-7|NA
CATSRGHEQYF
TGTGCCACCAGCCGGGGACACGAGCAGTACTTC
>NA|TRBV20-1|TRBJ1-5|TRBD1
CSASARGQGGNQPQHF
TGCAGTGCTAGTGCGCGGGGACAGGGAGGAAATCAGCCCCAGCATTTT
>NA|TRBV5-4|TRBJ2-2|NA
CASSLSVATGELFF
TGTGCCAGCAGCTTGTCAGTTGCCACCGGGGAGCTGTTTTTT
>NA|TRBV29-1|TRBJ2-4|NA
CSVVETIQYF
TGCAGCGTTGTTGAGACCATTCAGTACTTC
>NA|TRBV5-4|TRBJ2-3|NA
CASSLRGASSTDTQYF
TGTGCCAGCAGCTTGCGCGGGGCCAGCAGCACAGATACGCAGTATTTT
>NA|TRBV28|TRBJ1-5|NA
CASSTDPMVRNQPQHF
TGTGCCAGCAGTACAGACCCTATGGTGCGCAATCAGCCCCAGCATTTT
>NA|TRBV24-1|TRBJ2-2|NA
CATRAGTGVGGELFF
TGTGCCACCAGAGCCGGGACCGGGGTTGGCGGGGAGCTGTTTTTT
>NA|TRBV29-1|TRBJ2-7|TRBD2
CSVEVIGGSRHEQYF
TGCAGCGTTGAAGTAATTGGCGGGAGTAGACACGAGCAGTACTTC
>NA|TRBV6-1|TRBJ2-7|NA
CASSEAAATYEQYF
TGTGCCAGCAGTGAGGCGGCGGCCACCTACGAGCAGTACTTC
>NA|TRBV19|TRBJ1-1|NA
CASSLSTVGTEAFF
TGTGCCAGTAGTCTATCCACAGTCGGCACTGAAGCTTTCTTT
>few|TRBV19|TRBJ2-7|TRBD1
CASSRVAGGPYEQYF
TGTGCCAGTAGTAGAGTGGCAGGGGGTCCCTACGAGCAGTACTTC
>NA|TRBV24-1|TRBJ2-1|TRBD2
CATSDVAGVSVNEQFF
TGTGCCACCAGTGACGTAGCGGGAGTGTCGGTTAATGAGCAGTTCTTC
>NA|TRBV18|TRBJ2-2|TRBD2
CASSKTSGSTGELFF
TGTGCCAGCTCAAAGACTAGCGGGTCAACCGGGGAGCTGTTTTTT